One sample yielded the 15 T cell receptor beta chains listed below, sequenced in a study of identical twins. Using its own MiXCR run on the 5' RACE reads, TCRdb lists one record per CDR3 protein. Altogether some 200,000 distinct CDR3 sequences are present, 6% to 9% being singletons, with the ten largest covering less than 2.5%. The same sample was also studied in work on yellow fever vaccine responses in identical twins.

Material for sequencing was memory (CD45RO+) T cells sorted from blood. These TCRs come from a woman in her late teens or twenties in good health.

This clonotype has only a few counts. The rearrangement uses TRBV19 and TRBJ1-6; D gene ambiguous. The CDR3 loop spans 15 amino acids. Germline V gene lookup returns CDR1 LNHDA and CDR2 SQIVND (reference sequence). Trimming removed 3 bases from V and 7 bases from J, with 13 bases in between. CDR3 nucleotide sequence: TGTGCCAGTAGTATTGGCGGGGTTGTCAATTCACCCCTCCACTTT. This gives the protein CASSIGGVVNSPLHF.

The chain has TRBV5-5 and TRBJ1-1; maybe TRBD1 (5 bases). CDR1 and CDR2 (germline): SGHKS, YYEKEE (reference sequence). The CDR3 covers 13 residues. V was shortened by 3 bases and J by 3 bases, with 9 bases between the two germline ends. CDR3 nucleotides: TGTGCCAGCAGCTACTCCAGGGACACTGAAGCTTTCTTT. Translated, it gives CASSYSRDTEAFF.

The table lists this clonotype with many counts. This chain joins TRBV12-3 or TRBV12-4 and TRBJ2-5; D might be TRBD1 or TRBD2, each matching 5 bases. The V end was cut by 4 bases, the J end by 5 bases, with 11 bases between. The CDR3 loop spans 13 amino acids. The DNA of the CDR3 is TGTGCCAGCAGTTCTGGGGGTTGGGAGACCCAGTACTTC. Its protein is CASSSGGWETQYF.

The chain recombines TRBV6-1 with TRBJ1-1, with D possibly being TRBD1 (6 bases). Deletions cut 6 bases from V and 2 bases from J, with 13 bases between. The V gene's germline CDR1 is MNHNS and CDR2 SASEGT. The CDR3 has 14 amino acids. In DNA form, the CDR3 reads TGTGCCAGCAGCGGGACACAGATCAACACTGAAGCTTTCTTT. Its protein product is CASSGTQINTEAFF.

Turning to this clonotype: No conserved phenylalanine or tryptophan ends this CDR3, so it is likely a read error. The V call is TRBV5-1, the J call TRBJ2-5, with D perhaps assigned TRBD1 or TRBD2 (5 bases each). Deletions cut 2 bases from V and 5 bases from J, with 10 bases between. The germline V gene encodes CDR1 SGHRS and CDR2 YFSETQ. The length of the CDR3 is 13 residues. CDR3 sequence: CASSFLGEETQYL. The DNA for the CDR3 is TGCGCCAGCAGCTTCTTGGGGGAGGAGACCCAGTACTTG.

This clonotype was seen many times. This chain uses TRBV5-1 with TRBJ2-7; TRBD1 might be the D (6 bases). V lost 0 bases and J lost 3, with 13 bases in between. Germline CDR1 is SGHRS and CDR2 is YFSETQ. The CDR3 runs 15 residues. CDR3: CASSLELDRYYEQYF. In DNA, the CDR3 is TGCGCCAGCAGCTTGGAGTTGGACAGATACTACGAGCAGTACTTC.

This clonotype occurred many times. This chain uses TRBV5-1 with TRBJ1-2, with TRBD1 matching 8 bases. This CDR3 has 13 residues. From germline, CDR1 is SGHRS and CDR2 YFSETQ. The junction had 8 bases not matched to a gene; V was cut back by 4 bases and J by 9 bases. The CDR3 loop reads CASSLGQGESYTF. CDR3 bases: TGCGCCAGCAGCCTTGGACAGGGCGAAAGCTACACCTTC.

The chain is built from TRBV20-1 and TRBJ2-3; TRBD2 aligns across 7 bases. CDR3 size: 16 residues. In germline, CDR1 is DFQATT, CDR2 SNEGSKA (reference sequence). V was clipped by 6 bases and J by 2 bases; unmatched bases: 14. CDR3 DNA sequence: TGCAGTGCCGAACACGCGGTCCGGGACTACACAGATACGCAGTATTTT. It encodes CSAEHAVRDYTDTQYF.

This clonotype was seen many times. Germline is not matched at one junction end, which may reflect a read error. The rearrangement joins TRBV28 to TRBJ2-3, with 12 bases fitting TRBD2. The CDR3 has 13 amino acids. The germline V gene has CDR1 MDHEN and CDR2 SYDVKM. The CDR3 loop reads CASSFQTSGSLHF. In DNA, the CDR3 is TGTGCCAGCAGTTTCCAGACTAGCGGGAGTTTGCATTTT.

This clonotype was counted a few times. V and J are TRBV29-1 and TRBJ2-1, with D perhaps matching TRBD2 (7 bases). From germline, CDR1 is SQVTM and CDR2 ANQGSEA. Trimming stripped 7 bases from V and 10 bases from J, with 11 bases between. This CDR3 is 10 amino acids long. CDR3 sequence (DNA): TGCAGCGCCCGGGGGGCAGAGCAGTTCTTC. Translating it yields CSARGAEQFF.

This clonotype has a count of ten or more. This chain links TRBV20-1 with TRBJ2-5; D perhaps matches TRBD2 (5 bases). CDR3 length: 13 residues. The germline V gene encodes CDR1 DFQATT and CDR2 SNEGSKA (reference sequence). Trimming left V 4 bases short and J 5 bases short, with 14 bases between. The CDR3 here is CSAKEANSETQYF. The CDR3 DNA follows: TGCAGTGCTAAGGAGGCCAATTCGGAGACCCAGTACTTC.

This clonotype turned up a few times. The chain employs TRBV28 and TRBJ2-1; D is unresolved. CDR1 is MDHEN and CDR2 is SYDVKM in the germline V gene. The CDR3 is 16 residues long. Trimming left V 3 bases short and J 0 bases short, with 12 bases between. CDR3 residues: CASSLFPENSYNEQFF. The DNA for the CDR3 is TGTGCCAGCAGTTTGTTCCCGGAGAACTCCTACAATGAGCAGTTCTTC.

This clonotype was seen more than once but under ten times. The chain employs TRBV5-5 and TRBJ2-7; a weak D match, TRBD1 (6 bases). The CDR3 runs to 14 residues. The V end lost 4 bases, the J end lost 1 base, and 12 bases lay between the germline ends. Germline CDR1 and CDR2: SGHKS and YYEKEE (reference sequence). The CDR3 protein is CASSDRQFSYEQYF. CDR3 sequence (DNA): TGTGCCAGCAGCGACAGGCAATTTTCCTACGAGCAGTACTTC.

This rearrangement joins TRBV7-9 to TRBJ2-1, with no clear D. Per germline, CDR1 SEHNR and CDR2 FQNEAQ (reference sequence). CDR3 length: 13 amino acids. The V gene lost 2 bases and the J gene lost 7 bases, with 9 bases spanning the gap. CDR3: CASSLLVANEQFF. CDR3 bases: TGTGCCAGCAGCTTACTGGTTGCTAATGAGCAGTTCTTC. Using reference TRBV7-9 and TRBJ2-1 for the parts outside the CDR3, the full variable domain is DTGVSQNPRHKITKRGQNVTFRCDPISEHNRLYWYRQTLGQGPEFLTYFQNEAQLEKSRLLSDRFSAERPKGSFSTLEIQRTEQGDSAMYLCASSLLVANEQFFGPGTRLTVL.

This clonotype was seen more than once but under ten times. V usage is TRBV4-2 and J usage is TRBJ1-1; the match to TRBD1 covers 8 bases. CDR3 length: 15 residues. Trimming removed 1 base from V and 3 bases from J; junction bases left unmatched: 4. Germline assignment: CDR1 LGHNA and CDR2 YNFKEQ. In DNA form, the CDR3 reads TGTGCCAGCAGCCAAGGGGGGACAGGTCACACTGAAGCTTTCTTT. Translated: CASSQGGTGHTEAFF.